The 26 T cell receptor beta chains in this list originate from one sample, sequenced in a study of control samples from healthy donors and cancer patients. The data were produced by immunoSEQ multiplex PCR, yet TCRdb's version contains in-frame clones alone and is incomplete. The sample records 84,000 or so clones, 91% being singletons. Source material: blood. These receptors were collected from a man aged 45 to 65 in good health.

The chain has TRBV3-1 (or the pseudogene TRBV3-2) and TRBJ2-7; D is possibly TRBD1 or TRBD2 (5 bases each). CDR1 and CDR2 from the germline V gene are LGHDT and YNNKEL (reference sequence). The CDR3 spans 16 residues. Between the trimmed V and J ends, which lost 4 bases and 2 bases, there was a span of 18 bases. CDR3 in DNA: TGTGCCAGCAGCCCGTCTCAGGGTGGGGGAACCTACGAGCAGTACTTC. Protein sequence: CASSPSQGGGTYEQYF.

The V and J genes are TRBV3-1 (or the pseudogene TRBV3-2) and TRBJ2-5; tentatively, D is TRBD2 (6 bases). Germline CDR1 and CDR2: LGHDT and YNNKEL (reference sequence). There are 13 residues in the CDR3. V lost 3 bases, J lost 4 bases, and 9 bases lay in between. In DNA form, the CDR3 reads TGTGCCAGCAGCCACCAACTAGCAGAGACCCAGTACTTC. It is translated as CASSHQLAETQYF.

This chain joins TRBV9 and TRBJ2-3; 9 positions match TRBD2. J gave up 3 bases and V 3 bases, and 5 bases lay outside the gene matches. Germline loops: CDR1 SGDLS, CDR2 YYNGEE. The CDR3 is 15 residues long. CDR3 sequence reads: CASSARTSGTDTQYF. The DNA of the CDR3 is TGTGCCAGCAGCGCACGAACTAGCGGGACAGATACGCAGTATTTT.

The chain joins TRBV24-1 to TRBJ2-1; possibly TRBD2 for D (5 bases). CDR3 size: 15 residues. The germline V gene encodes CDR1 KGHDR and CDR2 SFDVKD. Trimming left V 9 bases short and J 2 bases short, with 16 bases between. The CDR3 loop reads CATLGEAETYNEQFF. CDR3 coding DNA: TGTGCCACCTTGGGCGAAGCGGAAACCTACAATGAGCAGTTCTTC.

The chain links TRBV27 to TRBJ1-5; D gene unclear. Germline CDR1 is MNHEY and CDR2 is SMNVEV (reference sequence). Trimming shortened V by 0 bases and J by 6 bases, and 12 bases separated the two germline ends. This CDR3 region has 15 residues. The CDR3 sequence: CASSLSSNVPQPQHF. DNA for the CDR3: TGTGCCAGCAGTTTATCCAGTAATGTGCCTCAGCCCCAGCATTTT.

The gene calls are TRBV7-2 and TRBJ2-1; 9 bases line up with TRBD2. Germline-derived CDR1 and CDR2 are SGHTA and FQGNSA. Unmatched junction bases numbered 9, after V lost 5 bases and J lost 4 bases. This CDR3 contains 16 residues. The CDR3 nucleotides read TGTGCCAGCAGCATTGGGGCTAGCGGGGCGTACAATGAGCAGTTCTTC. It yields the protein CASSIGASGAYNEQFF. Filled out from reference TRBV7-2 and TRBJ2-1, the complete variable domain reads GAGVSQSPSNKVTEKGKDVELRCDPISGHTALYWYRQSLGQGLEFLIYFQGNSAPDKSGLPSDRFSAERTGGSVSTLTIQRTQQEDSAVYLCASSIGASGAYNEQFFGPGTRLTVL.

In DNA form, the CDR3 reads TGTGCCAGCAGCGCCGAACAGGTTTTCTCTGGAAACACCATATATTTT. This gives the protein CASSAEQVFSGNTIYF. The chain recombines TRBV7-2 with TRBJ1-3, with D tentatively TRBD1 (5 bases). V dropped 5 bases and J dropped 0 bases, with 14 bases sitting between them. The CDR3 is made up of 16 amino acids. Germline CDR1 and CDR2: SGHTA and FQGNSA.

This sequence joins TRBV5-5 and TRBJ2-1; the D gene is possibly TRBD2 (5 bases). Between the trimmed V and J ends, which lost 4 bases and 9 bases, there was a span of 8 bases. CDR3 length: 11 residues. Germline V gene sequence: CDR1 SGHKS, CDR2 YYEKEE (reference sequence). The chain's CDR3 is CASSGGFEQFF. CDR3 sequence (DNA): TGTGCCAGCAGCGGAGGATTTGAGCAGTTCTTC.

V gene TRBV7-2 combines with J gene TRBJ2-1, with D perhaps TRBD2 (7 bases). V was pared by 1 base and J by 6 bases, with 13 bases between. The CDR3 is 15 amino acids. Germline values: CDR1 SGHTA, CDR2 FQGNSA. The CDR3 sequence: CASSLVGGQANEQFF. The CDR3 nucleotides read TGTGCCAGCAGCTTAGTCGGGGGGCAAGCCAATGAGCAGTTCTTC.

The chain has TRBV3-1 (or the pseudogene TRBV3-2) and TRBJ1-2; D gene unclear. V lost 1 base, J lost 7 bases, and 16 bases lay in between. The CDR3 has 15 amino acids. Germline values: CDR1 LGHDT, CDR2 YNNKEL (reference sequence). The CDR3 coding sequence is TGTGCCAGCAGCCAAGGTTTCCCCATGAGTGGTGGCTACACCTTC. This encodes CASSQGFPMSGGYTF.

The CDR3, as DNA: TGTGCCATCAGTGAGCCCAGGGCTGGTGAAAAACTGTTTTTT. This translates into CAISEPRAGEKLFF. This chain connects TRBV10-3 to TRBJ1-4; a possible D gene is TRBD1 (5 bases). V lost 2 bases to trimming and J lost 7 bases, with 11 bases between them. The length of the CDR3 is 14 residues. Germline CDR1 ENHRY, CDR2 SYGVKD.

V is TRBV6-5 and J is TRBJ2-5; 7 bases map to TRBD1. The germline CDR1 and CDR2 sequences are MNHEY and SVGAGI. The J segment lost 1 base and the V segment lost 8 bases, leaving 10 bases of the junction unmatched. This CDR3 has 15 amino acids. CDR3 DNA sequence: TGTGCCAGCCGCTTACAGGGGAGAAGCCAAGAGACCCAGTACTTC. Protein: CASRLQGRSQETQYF.

The chain recombines TRBV7-8 with TRBJ1-2; D gene uncertain. CDR1 and CDR2 (germline): SGHVS, FQNEAQ. CDR3 length: 13 amino acids. The V end was cut by 5 bases, the J end by 8 bases, with 15 bases between. In DNA, the CDR3 is TGTGCCAGCAGCCCAGAGGGAAAGCTAGGCTACACCTTC. It specifies CASSPEGKLGYTF.

The chain links TRBV5-6 to TRBJ2-7; D gene unclear. V gave up 1 base and J gave up 0 bases, with 11 bases separating them. This CDR3 region has 15 residues. CDR1 is SGHDT, CDR2 YYEEEE, per germline. CDR3 sequence reads: CASSLPAENSYEQYF. The CDR3 DNA sequence: TGTGCCAGCAGCTTGCCCGCCGAAAACTCCTACGAGCAGTACTTC.

J is TRBJ2-1 and V is TRBV12-3 or TRBV12-4; D is uncertain. Deletions cut 9 bases from V and 0 bases from J, with 9 bases between. CDR3 length: 13 residues. CDR3 amino acids: CARYTTSYNEQFF. CDR3 bases: TGTGCCAGATACACGACCTCCTACAATGAGCAGTTCTTC.

J is TRBJ2-7 and V is TRBV7-2; no definite D call. CDR3 length: 14 amino acids. Trimming stripped 0 bases from V and 2 bases from J, with 8 bases between. The V gene's germline CDR1 is SGHTA and CDR2 FQGNSA. Here the CDR3 reads CASSLARSTYEQYF. CDR3 coding DNA: TGTGCCAGCAGCTTAGCTCGGAGCACCTACGAGCAGTACTTC.

The chain combines TRBV19 with TRBJ1-1; D is unresolved. Trimming cost V 1 base and J 1 base, with 10 bases left between them. Looked up from germline, CDR1 is LNHDA and CDR2 is SQIVND (reference sequence). The CDR3 loop spans 15 amino acids. The CDR3 loop is CASSIAQLPNTEAFF. The CDR3 bases are TGTGCCAGTAGTATAGCCCAGCTCCCGAACACTGAAGCTTTCTTT.

This clone was counted a few times. The chain uses TRBV6-6 and TRBJ1-5; D uncertain. Trimming shortened V by 5 bases and J by 4 bases, and 6 bases separated the two germline ends. The V gene's germline CDR1 is MNHNY and CDR2 SVGAGI (reference sequence). This CDR3 has 12 amino acids. The CDR3 DNA reads as TGTGCCAGCAGTCTGCAGAATCAGCCCCAGCATTTT. Protein sequence: CASSLQNQPQHF.

V is TRBV7-2 and J is TRBJ1-1, with no clear D. Deletions cut 1 base from V and 0 bases from J, with 6 bases between. The germline V gene has CDR1 SGHTA and CDR2 FQGNSA. This CDR3 has 14 amino acids. The CDR3 sequence is CASSLEQLNTEAFF. The CDR3 DNA sequence: TGTGCCAGCAGCTTAGAACAGTTGAACACTGAAGCTTTCTTT.

The chain joins TRBV2 to TRBJ2-1; 9 bases are a match to TRBD2. The germline CDR1 and CDR2 sequences are SNHLY and FYNNEI. Trimming at V came to 7 bases and at J to 5 bases, leaving 12 bases not matched to a gene. The CDR3 contains 16 residues. The CDR3: CASTEAGTSFDNEQFF. The DNA of the CDR3 is TGTGCCAGCACTGAGGCCGGGACTAGCTTCGACAATGAGCAGTTCTTC.

Written as DNA, the CDR3 is TGTGCCAGCAGTTACCCCCTCGAGGATAGCAATCAGCCCCAGCATTTT. Translation gives CASSYPLEDSNQPQHF. The J gene is TRBJ1-5, the V gene TRBV6-6; D gene ambiguous. The CDR3 extends over 16 amino acids. V lost 2 bases to trimming and J lost 0 bases, with 11 bases between them. The germline V gene has CDR1 MNHNY and CDR2 SVGAGI (reference sequence).

CDR3 nucleotides: TGTGCCAGCAGCTCCATCGACAGGTTGGACACCTTC. Protein sequence: CASSSIDRLDTF. The chain recombines TRBV7-2 with TRBJ1-2; D possibly corresponds to TRBD1 (6 bases). Trimming stripped 4 bases from V and 12 bases from J, with 15 bases between. The CDR3 runs to 12 residues. Germline loops: CDR1 SGHTA, CDR2 FQGNSA. The full variable domain, rest sourced from reference TRBV7-2 and TRBJ1-2, is GAGVSQSPSNKVTEKGKDVELRCDPISGHTALYWYRQSLGQGLEFLIYFQGNSAPDKSGLPSDRFSAERTGGSVSTLTIQRTQQEDSAVYLCASSSIDRLDTFGSGTRLTVV.

The chain recombines TRBV9 with TRBJ2-7; the match to TRBD2 covers 9 bases. Germline assignment: CDR1 SGDLS and CDR2 YYNGEE. The trim removed 2 bases at V and 1 base at J, leaving 1 base unmatched. This CDR3 region has 14 residues. The CDR3 DNA reads as TGTGCCAGCAGCGTGACTAGCGGTTCCTACGAGCAGTACTTC. Protein product: CASSVTSGSYEQYF.

The gene calls are TRBV12-5 and TRBJ1-2, with 8 bases lining up with TRBD1. Germline values: CDR1 LGHNT, CDR2 FRNRAP. The CDR3 runs to 13 residues. V lost 2 bases, J lost 7 bases, and 3 bases stayed unmatched. The CDR3 loop reads CASGLRTGSGYTF. The CDR3 DNA sequence: TGTGCTAGTGGTTTGAGGACAGGGTCTGGCTACACCTTC.

The chain employs TRBV30 and TRBJ1-6; no clear D gene. CDR1 GTSNPN and CDR2 SVGIG come from the germline V gene (reference sequence). The CDR3 loop spans 13 amino acids. Trimming stripped 5 bases from V and 10 bases from J, with 15 bases between. DNA of the CDR3: TGTGCCTGGGGCCGCGGGGAACAATCACCCCTCCACTTT. This gives the protein CAWGRGEQSPLHF.

The chain combines TRBV3-1 (or the pseudogene TRBV3-2) with TRBJ1-3, with D tentatively TRBD1 (5 bases). This CDR3 has 13 residues. Germline-derived CDR1 and CDR2 are LGHDT and YNNKEL (reference sequence). V lost 2 bases and J 3 bases, leaving 5 bases between the germline ends. The CDR3, as DNA: TGTGCCAGCAGCCAACAGGGTGGAAACACCATATATTTT. This codes for CASSQQGGNTIYF.